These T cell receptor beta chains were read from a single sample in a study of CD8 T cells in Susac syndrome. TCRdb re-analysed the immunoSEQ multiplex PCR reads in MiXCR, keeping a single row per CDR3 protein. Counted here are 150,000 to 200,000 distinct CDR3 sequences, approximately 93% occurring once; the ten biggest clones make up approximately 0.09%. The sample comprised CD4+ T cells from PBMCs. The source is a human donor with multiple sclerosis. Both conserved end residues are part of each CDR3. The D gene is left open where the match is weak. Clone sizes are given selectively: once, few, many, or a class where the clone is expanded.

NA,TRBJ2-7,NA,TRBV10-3,TGTGCCATCAGTGACGTCCCACAGGGCCACTCCTACGAGCAGTACTTC,CAISDVPQGHSYEQYF
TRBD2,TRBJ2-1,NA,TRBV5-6,TGTGCCAGCAAACAGGGGCTAGCGGGGGACAATGAGCAGTTCTTC,CASKQGLAGDNEQFF
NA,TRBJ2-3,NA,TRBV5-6,TGTGCCAGCAGCTTGAGGAGCGGCCGCACAGATACGCAGTATTTT,CASSLRSGRTDTQYF
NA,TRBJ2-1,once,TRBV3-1,TGTGCCAGCAGCCAAGGAAGAGGGAGCGGCAATGAGCAGTTCTTC,CASSQGRGSGNEQFF
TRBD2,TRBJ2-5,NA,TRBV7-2,TGTGCCAGCAGCTTAGGAGCGGGAGGAGTTGAGACCCAGTACTTC,CASSLGAGGVETQYF
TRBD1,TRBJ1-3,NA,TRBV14,TGTGCCAGCAGCGAGGGGGCGGCTGGAAACACCATATATTTT,CASSEGAAGNTIYF
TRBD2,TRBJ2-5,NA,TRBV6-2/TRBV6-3,TGTGCCAGCAGTTCGTCCGGGACTAGCGGCCAAGAGACCCAGTACTTC,CASSSSGTSGQETQYF
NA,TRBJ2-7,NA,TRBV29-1,TGCAGCGTGGAGACAGACTCCTACGAGCAGTACTTC,CSVETDSYEQYF
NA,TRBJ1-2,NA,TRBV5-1,TGCGCCAGCAGCTTGGCAGGACACTATGGCTACACCTTC,CASSLAGHYGYTF
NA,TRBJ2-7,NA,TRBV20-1,TGCAGTGCTAGGGGGGAAAGAGGGACTTTTAGCTACGAGCAGTACTTC,CSARGERGTFSYEQYF
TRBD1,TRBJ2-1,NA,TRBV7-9,TGTGCCAGCCCGGGACAGGGGTACAATGAGCAGTTCTTC,CASPGQGYNEQFF
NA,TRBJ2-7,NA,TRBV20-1,TGCAGTGTGGGGGGGGCTGAGCAGTACTTC,CSVGGAEQYF
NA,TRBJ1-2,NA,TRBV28,TGTGCCAGCAGTTTCCCCGTTTCAGGGATCAGTGGCTACACCTTC,CASSFPVSGISGYTF
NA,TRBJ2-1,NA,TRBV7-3,TGTGCCAGCAGCCCCCTGGGCGGAACCTACAATGAGCAGTTCTTC,CASSPLGGTYNEQFF
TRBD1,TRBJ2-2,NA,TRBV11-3,TGTGCCAGCAGCTTAGAAGGGACAGGGGTGACCGGGGAGCTGTTTTTT,CASSLEGTGVTGELFF
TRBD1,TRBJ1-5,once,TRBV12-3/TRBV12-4,TGTGCCAGCAGGTCGGGACAGGTGCAGCCCCAGCATTTT,CASRSGQVQPQHF
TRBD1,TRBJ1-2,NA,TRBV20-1,TGCAGTGCTAGAACAACAGGGGGATCTGATGGCTACACCTTC,CSARTTGGSDGYTF
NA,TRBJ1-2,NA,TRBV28,TGTGCCAGCAGTTTGGGGGATTTGAGAGGTGGCTACACCTTC,CASSLGDLRGGYTF
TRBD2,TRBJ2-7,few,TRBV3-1,TGTGCCAGCAGCCAAGAAGGGCGGGGGAGCTCCTACGAGCAGTACTTC,CASSQEGRGSSYEQYF
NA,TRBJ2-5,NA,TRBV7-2,TGTGCCAGCAGCTTAGTCTCGGGAGAGACCCAGTACTTC,CASSLVSGETQYF
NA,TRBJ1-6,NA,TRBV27,TGTGCCAGCAGCCCCAATCATCCGGGGATCTTCTCACCCCTCCACTTT,CASSPNHPGIFSPLHF
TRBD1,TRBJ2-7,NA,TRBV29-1,TGCAGCGTTGGGGGGAACAGGGGCCTATACGAGCAGTACTTC,CSVGGNRGLYEQYF
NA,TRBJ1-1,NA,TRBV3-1,TGTGCCAGCAGCCAAGTCGGGAACACTGAAGCTTTCTTT,CASSQVGNTEAFF
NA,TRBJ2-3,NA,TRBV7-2,TGTGCCAGCAGCCCAAACCGGGACTTTACAGATACGCAGTATTTT,CASSPNRDFTDTQYF
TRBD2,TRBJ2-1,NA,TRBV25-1,TGTGCCAGCAACGCAGCGGGAGGGCGCGACAATGAGCAGTTCTTC,CASNAAGGRDNEQFF
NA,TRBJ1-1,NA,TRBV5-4,TGTGCCAGCAGCTCCTACATGCGGGGCCGGGTCACTGAAGCTTTCTTT,CASSSYMRGRVTEAFF
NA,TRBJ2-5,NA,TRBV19,TGTGCCAGTAGTATAGGGGACGGCCTTCAAGAGACCCAGTACTTC,CASSIGDGLQETQYF
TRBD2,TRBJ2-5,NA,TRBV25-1,TGTGCCAGCAGTGTAGCGGGAGGGAGAGAGACCCAGTACTTC,CASSVAGGRETQYF
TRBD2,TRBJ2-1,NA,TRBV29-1,TGCAGCGTTGAAGATCTTCGTAGCGGGCACCCTCCCCCGTTCTTC,CSVEDLRSGHPPPFF
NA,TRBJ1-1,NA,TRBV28,TGTGCCAGCAGTTCCGTAACCACTGAAGCTTTCTTT,CASSSVTTEAFF
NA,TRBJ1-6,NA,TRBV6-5,TGTGCCAGCAGTTATCAATATAATTCACCCCTCCACTTT,CASSYQYNSPLHF
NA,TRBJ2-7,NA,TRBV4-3,TGCGCCAGCAGCCAAGAATGGCCGGGGGCCTACGAGCAGTACTTC,CASSQEWPGAYEQYF
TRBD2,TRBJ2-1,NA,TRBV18,TGTGCCAGCTCCCCGACAGCGGGAAAGGTTCTCAATGAGCAGTTCTTC,CASSPTAGKVLNEQFF
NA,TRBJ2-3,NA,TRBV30,TGTGCCTGGAGTCCTGGCACAGATACGCAGTTTTTT,CAWSPGTDTQFF
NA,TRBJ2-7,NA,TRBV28,TGTGCCAGCAGTTCATCTACAGGTTACGAGCAGTACTTC,CASSSSTGYEQYF
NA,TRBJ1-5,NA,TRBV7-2,TGTGCCAGCGCGGCCGGGACAAGCAATCAGCCCCAGCATTTT,CASAAGTSNQPQHF
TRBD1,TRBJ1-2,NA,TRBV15,TGTGCCACCAGCGGGGACAGTTTCTATGGCTACACCTTC,CATSGDSFYGYTF
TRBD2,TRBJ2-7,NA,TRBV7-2,TGTGCCAGCAGCCCGGGGGGGGACGGATGGGTCGACGAGCAGTACTTC,CASSPGGDGWVDEQYF